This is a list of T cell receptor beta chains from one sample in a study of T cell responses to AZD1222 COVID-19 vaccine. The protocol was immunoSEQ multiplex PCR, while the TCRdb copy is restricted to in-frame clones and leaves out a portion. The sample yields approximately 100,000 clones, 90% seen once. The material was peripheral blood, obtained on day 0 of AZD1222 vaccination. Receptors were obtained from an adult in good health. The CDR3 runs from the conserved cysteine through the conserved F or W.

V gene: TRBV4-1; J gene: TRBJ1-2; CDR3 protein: CASSQDRGTLYGYTF
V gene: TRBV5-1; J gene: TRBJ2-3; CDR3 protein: CASSLASSGHPTDTQYF
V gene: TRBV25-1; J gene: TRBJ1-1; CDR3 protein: CASSDIISKNTEAFF
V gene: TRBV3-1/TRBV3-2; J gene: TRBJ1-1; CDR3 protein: CASSQVLGTLEAFF
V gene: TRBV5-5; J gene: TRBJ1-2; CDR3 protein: CASSLGSGQSYTF
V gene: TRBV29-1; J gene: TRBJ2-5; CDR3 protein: CSGSRTSGAETQYF
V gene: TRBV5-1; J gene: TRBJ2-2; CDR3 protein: CASSLGARNTGELFF
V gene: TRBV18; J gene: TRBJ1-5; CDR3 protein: CASSPTGHNQPQHF
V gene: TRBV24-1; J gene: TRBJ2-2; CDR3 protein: CATSAGDTGELFF
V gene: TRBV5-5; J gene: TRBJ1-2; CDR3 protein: CASSLGKGYGYTF
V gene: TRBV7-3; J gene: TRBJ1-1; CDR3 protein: CASSLSLIIRTEAFF
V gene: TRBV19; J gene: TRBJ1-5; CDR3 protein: CASKGLNSNQPQHF
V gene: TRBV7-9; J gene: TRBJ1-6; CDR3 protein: CASSLNQISPLHF
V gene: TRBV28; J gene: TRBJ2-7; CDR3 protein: CATKLQAGSSYEQYF
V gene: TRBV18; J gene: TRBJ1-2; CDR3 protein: CASSFRQDTAGYTF
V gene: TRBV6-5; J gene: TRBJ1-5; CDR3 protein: CASDQESNQPQHF
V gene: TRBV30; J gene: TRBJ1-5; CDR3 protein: CAWREHGNQPQHF
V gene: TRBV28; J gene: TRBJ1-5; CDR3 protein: CASSLGDGRNQPQHF
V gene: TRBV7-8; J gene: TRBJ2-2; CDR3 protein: CAIERGHGELFF
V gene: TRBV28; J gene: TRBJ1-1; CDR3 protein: CASSWTGSYGTEAFF
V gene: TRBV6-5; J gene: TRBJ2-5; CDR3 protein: CASSFYRGGETQYF
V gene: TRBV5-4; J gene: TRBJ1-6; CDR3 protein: CASSPGLSYNSPLHF
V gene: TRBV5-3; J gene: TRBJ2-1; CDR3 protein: CARRNITRTESTYNEQFF
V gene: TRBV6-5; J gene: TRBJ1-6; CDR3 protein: CASSSIPGRPDSPLHF
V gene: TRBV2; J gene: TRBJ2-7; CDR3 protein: CASSSTVLAVLGEQYF
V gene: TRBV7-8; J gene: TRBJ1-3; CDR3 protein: CASSPRDSTIYF
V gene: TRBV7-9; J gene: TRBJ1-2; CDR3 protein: CASRLGDGYTF
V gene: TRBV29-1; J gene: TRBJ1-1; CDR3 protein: CSVEETNTEAFF
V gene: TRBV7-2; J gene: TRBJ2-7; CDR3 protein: CASSLWSGGPAYEQYF
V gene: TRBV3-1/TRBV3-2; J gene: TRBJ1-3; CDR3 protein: CASSQSGVGNTIYF
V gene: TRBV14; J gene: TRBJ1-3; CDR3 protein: CASSQTEGSLTIYF
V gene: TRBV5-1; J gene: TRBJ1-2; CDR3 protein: CASKEADTAYGYTF
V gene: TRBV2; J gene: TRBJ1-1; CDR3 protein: CASGQDPHSRAFF
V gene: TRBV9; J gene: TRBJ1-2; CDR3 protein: CASSVDWSNYGYTF
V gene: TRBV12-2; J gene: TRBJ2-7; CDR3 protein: CASRLGAGSLYEQYF
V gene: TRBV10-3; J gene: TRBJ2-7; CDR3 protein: CAISESGELFEQYF
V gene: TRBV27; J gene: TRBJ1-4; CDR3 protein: CASSLSGERVATNEKLFF
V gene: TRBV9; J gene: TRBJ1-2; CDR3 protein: CASSVGQPGAYGYTF
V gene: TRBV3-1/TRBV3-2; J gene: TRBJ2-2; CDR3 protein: CASSNGLAGVTHTGELFF
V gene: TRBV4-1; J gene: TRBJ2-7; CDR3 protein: CASSQVGDRGEQYF
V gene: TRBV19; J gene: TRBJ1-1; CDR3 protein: CASSNRVQGDRNTEAFF
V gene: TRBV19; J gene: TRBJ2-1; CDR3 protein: CASSPITSGGADEQFF
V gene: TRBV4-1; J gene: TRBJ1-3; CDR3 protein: CASSPAGESSGNTIYF
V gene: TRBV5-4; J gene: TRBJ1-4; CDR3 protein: CASSRPGGDEKLFF
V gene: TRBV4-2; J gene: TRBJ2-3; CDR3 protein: CASSQLASGGMKYF
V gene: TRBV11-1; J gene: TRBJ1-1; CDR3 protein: CASSFGPVNTEAFF
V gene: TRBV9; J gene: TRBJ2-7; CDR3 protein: CASSVGDRGYEQYF
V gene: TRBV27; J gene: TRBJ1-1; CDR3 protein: CASSWDRGRTEAFF
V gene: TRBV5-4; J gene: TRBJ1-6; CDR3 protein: CASSLTSSYNSPLHF
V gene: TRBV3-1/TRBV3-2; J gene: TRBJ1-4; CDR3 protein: CASSQEWQSNEKLFF
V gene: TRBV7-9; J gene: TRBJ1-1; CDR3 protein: CASSLAGGGEAFF